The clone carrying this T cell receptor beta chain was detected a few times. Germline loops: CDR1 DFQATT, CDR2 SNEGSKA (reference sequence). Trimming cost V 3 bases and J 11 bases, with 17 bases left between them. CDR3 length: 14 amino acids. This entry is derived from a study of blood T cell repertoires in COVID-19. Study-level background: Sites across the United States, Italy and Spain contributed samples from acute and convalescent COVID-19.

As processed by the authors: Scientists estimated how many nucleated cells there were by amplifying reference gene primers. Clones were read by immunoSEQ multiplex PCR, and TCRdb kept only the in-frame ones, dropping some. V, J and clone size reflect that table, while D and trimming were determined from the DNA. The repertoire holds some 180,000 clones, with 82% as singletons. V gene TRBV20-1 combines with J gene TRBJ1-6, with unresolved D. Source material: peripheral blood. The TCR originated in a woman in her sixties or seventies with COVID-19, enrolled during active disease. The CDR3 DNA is TGCAGTGCTAGTCGAGGTTACGGGGTCGCACCCCTCCACTTT. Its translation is CSASRGYGVAPLHF.